A selection of T cell receptor beta chains follows, all from one sample in a study of blood T cell repertoires in COVID-19. Repertoires were generated with immunoSEQ multiplex PCR, while TCRdb's copy carries only in-frame clones and drops some. The table lists about 270,000 clones, about nine tenths of them singletons, with under 2.5% in the top ten. The sample taken for sequencing was PBMCs or T cells enriched from blood (not recorded which). Every receptor here comes from a woman aged 60-75 years who had recovered from COVID-19. The CDR3 runs from the conserved cysteine through the conserved F or W. A D gene is named only where the DNA matches it firmly. Size tells how often a clone was seen (once, few, many) or the class of an expanded clone, and some rows leave it out.

V gene	J gene	D gene	clone size	CDR3 DNA	CDR3 protein
TRBV7-2	TRBJ2-1	TRBD2	-	TGTGCCAGCAGGCCTCCGACTAGCGGGAGGGCCAATGAGCAGTTCTTC	CASRPPTSGRANEQFF
TRBV30	TRBJ2-4	TRBD1	-	TGTGCCTGGAGTACGGGACAGACACCCTTAAACATTCAGTACTTC	CAWSTGQTPLNIQYF
TRBV3-1/TRBV3-2	TRBJ1-5	-	-	TGTGCCAGCAGCCAATCAAGGGGCAGGGGTCAGCCCCAGCATTTT	CASSQSRGRGQPQHF
TRBV19	TRBJ2-2	TRBD2	-	TGTGCCAGTAGTATTCTTAGCGGGGAGCCACTGAACACCGGGGAGCTGTTTTTT	CASSILSGEPLNTGELFF
TRBV5-1	TRBJ2-7	-	-	TGCGCCAGCAGTCGCGGGGGCCAAACCTACGAGCAGTACTTC	CASSRGGQTYEQYF
TRBV6-2/TRBV6-3	TRBJ2-5	-	-	TGTGCCAGCAGTTACGGCGGGTCTCAAGAGACCCAGTACTTC	CASSYGGSQETQYF
TRBV19	TRBJ1-4	-	-	TGTGCCAGTCAACAGGGACCCGCAACTAATGAAAAACTGTTTTTT	CASQQGPATNEKLFF
TRBV27	TRBJ2-1	TRBD2	-	TGTGCCAGCAGGAAAGGGACTAGCGGGTCCTCCTACAATGAGCAGTTCTTC	CASRKGTSGSSYNEQFF
TRBV12-3/TRBV12-4	TRBJ2-7	-	few	TGTGCCAGCAGTTTACCCCCAACTTTCGAGCAGTACTTC	CASSLPPTFEQYF
TRBV5-1	TRBJ1-3	TRBD1	-	TGCGCCAGCAGCGCTGACAGGGAAAGAAACACCATATATTTT	CASSADRERNTIYF
TRBV12-3/TRBV12-4	TRBJ2-7	-	-	TGTGCCAGCAGAGGCTCGGGGGCCTACGAGCAGTACTTC	CASRGSGAYEQYF
TRBV19	TRBJ1-1	TRBD1	few	TGTGCCAGTAGTAGCTTCTACCGACAGGGAGGAACTGAAGCTTTCTTT	CASSSFYRQGGTEAFF
TRBV4-1	TRBJ1-6	TRBD1	-	TGCGCCAGCAGCCCAGGGACAGGGCCTTCACCCCTCCACTTT	CASSPGTGPSPLHF
TRBV2	TRBJ2-1	TRBD2	-	TGTGCCAGCAGTCTAAGCGGGGGGTATCCTGAGCAGTTCTTC	CASSLSGGYPEQFF
TRBV5-6	TRBJ1-4	-	-	TGTGCCAGCAGCTTTGACAGACATGGTGAAAAACTGTTTTTT	CASSFDRHGEKLFF
TRBV2	TRBJ1-2	TRBD1	-	TGTGCCAGCAGTCCGGGACAGGGGAACTATGGCTACACCTTC	CASSPGQGNYGYTF
TRBV27	TRBJ1-5	-	-	TGTGCCAGCAGTTTGAGGGTGAGGCAGCCCCAGCATTTT	CASSLRVRQPQHF
TRBV19	TRBJ2-3	-	-	TGTGCCAGTAGTACCTCTTCGGAGAACCTGTATTTT	CASSTSSENLYF
TRBV4-1	TRBJ2-7	-	-	TGCGCCAGCAGCCAAGGTCCTACCTACGAGCAGTACTTC	CASSQGPTYEQYF
TRBV5-1	TRBJ2-1	-	-	TGCGCCAGCCTATTGGGGGGGGCAGGCAATGAGCAGTTCTTC	CASLLGGAGNEQFF
TRBV11-2	TRBJ2-7	-	-	TGTGCCAGCAGCGTATTATACGAGCAGTACTTC	CASSVLYEQYF
TRBV11-1	TRBJ2-7	TRBD1	-	TGTGCCAGCCGGTCGCGGACAGGCTACGAGCAGTACTTC	CASRSRTGYEQYF
TRBV4-1	TRBJ1-5	TRBD1	-	TGCGCCAGCAGCCCGGGGACAGGACCCAATCAGCCCCAGCATTTT	CASSPGTGPNQPQHF
TRBV5-8	TRBJ1-3	-	-	TGTGCCAGCAGCTTGGTCCAGACTGGAAACACCATATATTTT	CASSLVQTGNTIYF
TRBV2	TRBJ1-5	TRBD1	-	TGTGCCAGCAGTGATGGACAGGGTGGTCAGCCCCAGCATTTT	CASSDGQGGQPQHF
TRBV28	TRBJ1-5	-	-	TGTGCCAGCTCCGGGTTGGGCGGGCAGCCCCAGCATTTT	CASSGLGGQPQHF
TRBV30	TRBJ1-2	-	-	TGTGCCTGGGGCCCCAGGGATGGCTACACCTTC	CAWGPRDGYTF
TRBV27	TRBJ2-7	-	few	TGTGCCAGCACCTTCAGGAATCTCTACGAGCAGTACTTC	CASTFRNLYEQYF
TRBV28	TRBJ1-4	TRBD1	-	TGTGCCAGCAGTCCAAAAGGGACAGGGAGGGGTGAAAAACTGTTTTTT	CASSPKGTGRGEKLFF
TRBV5-8	TRBJ1-2	-	-	TGTGCCAGCAGCCGGGGATCAACAAGTACGTTAAACTATGGCTACACCTTC	CASSRGSTSTLNYGYTF
TRBV18	TRBJ1-4	TRBD1	-	TGTGCCAGCTCACCACGGGACAGAGCAACTAATGAAAAACTGTTTTTT	CASSPRDRATNEKLFF
TRBV2	TRBJ2-7	TRBD2	-	TGTGCCAGCAGTGGGCGTGGGACTAGCGTGGACTACGAGCAGTACTTC	CASSGRGTSVDYEQYF
TRBV7-9	TRBJ1-1	TRBD1	-	TGTGCCAGCACCGTATTAACAGGGGGCTTTGAAGCTTTCTTT	CASTVLTGGFEAFF
TRBV7-6	TRBJ1-5	-	-	TGTGCCAGCAGCGCTGGACTGGACAGTCTCAATCAGCCCCAGCATTTT	CASSAGLDSLNQPQHF
TRBV7-2	TRBJ1-4	-	once	TGTGCCAGCAGCGCCGCCCGGGTACTGAATGAAAAACTGTTTTTT	CASSAARVLNEKLFF
TRBV19	TRBJ1-2	-	-	TGTGCCAGTACCCACCCGGCGGGAGCTAACTATGGCTACACCTTC	CASTHPAGANYGYTF
TRBV30	TRBJ2-3	TRBD1	-	TGTGCCTGGTGGGCAGGGGGCGGGGATACGCAGTATTTT	CAWWAGGGDTQYF
TRBV9	TRBJ2-7	-	-	TGTGCCAGCAGCGTCACGGGTGGCGGCGACTACGAGCAGTACTTC	CASSVTGGGDYEQYF
TRBV5-1	TRBJ1-1	-	-	TGCGCCAGCAGCGGGGGGGGCCGGGGCACTGAAGCTTTCTTT	CASSGGGRGTEAFF
TRBV14	TRBJ2-2	TRBD2	-	TGTGCCAGCAGCCAACCCGGGACTAGCGGGAGCCTTCACGGGGAGCTGTTTTTT	CASSQPGTSGSLHGELFF
TRBV4-2	TRBJ2-1	TRBD2	-	TGTGCCAGCAGCCAAGACCAGACTAGCTTATACTACAATGAGCAGTTCTTC	CASSQDQTSLYYNEQFF
TRBV10-1	TRBJ1-2	-	-	TGCGCCAGCAGCGCAAGGGCCCCAGGGAGGAATATTGGCTACACCTTC	CASSARAPGRNIGYTF
TRBV6-5	TRBJ1-6	-	-	TGTGCCAGTGGGAGGCTATTTGGTAATTCACCCCTCCACTTT	CASGRLFGNSPLHF
TRBV14	TRBJ2-3	-	-	TGTGCCAGCAGCCTTGGAAGGGGCAACACAGATACGCAGTATTTT	CASSLGRGNTDTQYF
TRBV29-1	TRBJ1-2	-	-	TGCAGCGTCGTCGGAGAAAACTATGGCTACACCTTC	CSVVGENYGYTF
TRBV28	TRBJ1-3	TRBD1	-	TGTGCCAGCAGGAGACAGGGAGGTGGAAACACCATATATTTT	CASRRQGGGNTIYF
TRBV27	TRBJ2-3	TRBD1	-	TGTGCCAGCAGTTTCCCGGGACAGGGCACAGATACGCAGTATTTT	CASSFPGQGTDTQYF
TRBV29-1	TRBJ1-2	-	-	TGCAGCGTTGACTCTCGGGGGTCGGATGGCTACACCTTC	CSVDSRGSDGYTF
TRBV12-3/TRBV12-4	TRBJ1-1	-	-	TGTGCCAGCAGTTTAGGAGATAACACTGAAGCTTTCTTT	CASSLGDNTEAFF
TRBV20-1	TRBJ1-1	-	-	TGCAGTGCTAGTCGCGGGGACTATGACACTGAAGCTTTCTTT	CSASRGDYDTEAFF
TRBV28	TRBJ1-3	TRBD1	once	TGTGCCAGCAGTTTCCGGGACAGGGGACAGGACACCATATATTTT	CASSFRDRGQDTIYF
TRBV7-9	TRBJ1-4	-	-	TGTGCCAGCAGCCTACGGGGGTATGAAAAACTGTTTTTT	CASSLRGYEKLFF
TRBV4-1	TRBJ2-1	-	-	TGCGCCAGCAGCCAAGTGACGGGCTCCTACAATGAGCAGTTCTTC	CASSQVTGSYNEQFF
TRBV14	TRBJ2-7	-	-	TGTGCCAGCAGCCCAGGGGTTGGGGAAGACTACGAGCAGTACTTC	CASSPGVGEDYEQYF
TRBV12-3/TRBV12-4	TRBJ2-7	TRBD2	-	TGTGCCAGCAGTCTCGGACTAGCGGTAGAGCAGTACTTC	CASSLGLAVEQYF
TRBV7-9	TRBJ2-2	-	-	TGTGCCAGCAGCTTACAGGGTGGGTCCGGGGAGCTGTTTTTT	CASSLQGGSGELFF
TRBV9	TRBJ2-7	TRBD2	-	TGTGCCAGCAGCGGAGTCTTGGCGGGAGGGCCAATCGAGCAGTACTTC	CASSGVLAGGPIEQYF
TRBV5-8	TRBJ2-3	-	once	TGTGCCAGCAGCTTAAAGGGAGGCCTCACAGATACGCAGTATTTT	CASSLKGGLTDTQYF
TRBV19	TRBJ1-1	-	-	TGTGCCAGTAGTGCGTGGGGAGAGGGAATGAACACTGAAGCTTTCTTT	CASSAWGEGMNTEAFF